The 24 T cell receptor beta chains reported below all come from one sample, sequenced in a study of response to subunit inactivated influenza vaccine. TCRdb reprocessed the RT-PCR reads via MiXCR and lists one record per CDR3 protein. The data hold a few hundred thousand distinct CDR3 sequences, with just over 20% observed a single time. Sample: PBMCs from blood, taken approximately 20 months after vaccination. Receptors originate from a man between 45 and 75 years old who received an inactivated influenza vaccine.

This chain uses TRBV19 with TRBJ2-1; the match to TRBD2 covers 13 bases. Unmatched junction bases numbered 4, after V lost 4 bases and J lost 10 bases. Germline CDR1 LNHDA, CDR2 SQIVND (reference sequence). This CDR3 region has 14 residues. Here the CDR3 DNA reads TGTGCCAGTAGTAATGGGACTAGCGGGATCGAGCAGTTCTTC. Amino acids: CASSNGTSGIEQFF.

This clonotype was recorded at least ten times. The chain uses TRBV29-1 and TRBJ1-1; the match to TRBD1 covers 8 bases. With V trimmed by 6 bases and J by 5 bases, 11 bases remained unmatched. The CDR3 spans 14 residues. Germline V lookup: CDR1 SQVTM, CDR2 ANQGSEA. The CDR3 coding sequence is TGCAGCGTCAAGCTTACAGGGGGACGGACTGAAGCTTTCTTT. This codes for CSVKLTGGRTEAFF.

The genes are TRBV6-5 and TRBJ2-3; D call uncertain. The CDR3 totals 12 residues. Germline V CDR1 and CDR2: MNHEY, SVGAGI. Trimming stripped 6 bases from V and 6 bases from J, with 10 bases between. In nucleotides, the CDR3 is TGTGCCAGCAGGTCCCCGGCTGATACGCAGTATTTT. Residues: CASRSPADTQYF.

This chain links TRBV11-2 with TRBJ2-7; the match to TRBD1 covers 10 bases. This CDR3 has 15 residues. V shed 5 bases and J 5 bases; nucleotides not matched to a gene: 9. Germline V gives CDR1 SGHAT, CDR2 FQNNGV. The CDR3, as DNA: TGTGCCAGCAGCACAATCCGGGACAGGGGCCACGAGCAGTACTTC. Amino acids: CASSTIRDRGHEQYF.

On this clonotype itself: The junction differs from germline at one of its ends, possibly a read error. The V and J genes are TRBV4-1 and TRBJ1-2; no clear D gene. The CDR3 loop spans 13 amino acids. CDR1 and CDR2 from the germline V gene are MGHRA and YSYEKL. CDR3 sequence reads: CASSPRGGYSYTF. For the CDR3, the DNA is TGCGCCAGCAGCCCCCGGGGAGGCTATAGCTACACCTTC.

The chain recombines TRBV5-1 with TRBJ2-1, with 7 bases lining up with TRBD1. This CDR3 is built from 16 residues. Germline values: CDR1 SGHRS, CDR2 YFSETQ. The junction had 7 bases not matched to a gene; V was cut back by 4 bases and J by 0 bases. CDR3 in amino acids: CASSPGQVSSYNEQFF. Here the CDR3 DNA reads TGCGCCAGCAGCCCCGGACAGGTTAGCTCCTACAATGAGCAGTTCTTC.

V gene TRBV7-6 combines with J gene TRBJ1-1; D gene ambiguous. From germline, CDR1 is SGHVS and CDR2 FNYEAQ. CDR3 length equals 13 residues. V shed 5 bases and J shed 2 bases, with 9 bases lying between them. CDR3 amino acids: CASSPNYNTEAFF. The CDR3 DNA follows: TGTGCCAGCAGCCCGAATTACAACACTGAAGCTTTCTTT. Looking up the rest from reference TRBV7-6 and TRBJ1-1 gives the full variable domain: GAGVSQSPRYKVTKRGQDVALRCDPISGHVSLYWYRQALGQGPEFLTYFNYEAQQDKSGLPNDRFSAERPEGSISTLTIQRTEQRDSAMYRCASSPNYNTEAFFGQGTRLTVV.

The chain combines TRBV11-2 with TRBJ2-1; D perhaps matches TRBD2 (6 bases). The V and J ends lost 4 bases and 0 bases respectively, with 13 bases between them. Germline V CDR1 and CDR2: SGHAT, FQNNGV. This CDR3 spans 16 amino acids. As DNA, the CDR3 is TGTGCCAGCAGCTCTCCGCGCGGGGTCTCCTACAATGAGCAGTTCTTC. Amino acids: CASSSPRGVSYNEQFF.

The chain combines TRBV6-5 with TRBJ2-7; D may be TRBD1 (6 bases). The CDR3 is made up of 15 amino acids. Germline CDR1 reads MNHEY; CDR2 reads SVGAGI. Trimming took 2 bases from V and 1 from J, leaving 12 bases between them. The chain's CDR3 is CASSYPGTLSYEQYF. The CDR3 bases are TGTGCCAGCAGTTACCCCGGGACATTATCCTACGAGCAGTACTTC.

This clonotype showed up just a few times. The V gene is TRBV4-3, the J gene TRBJ2-2; D not certain. The germline gives CDR1 LGHNA, CDR2 YSLEER. The CDR3 spans 18 residues. Trimming left V 1 base short and J 1 base short, with 16 bases between. In DNA form, the CDR3 reads TGCGCCAGCAGCCAAGTTGGGATCGGCCTTCTGAACACCGGGGAGCTGTTTTTT. Amino acids: CASSQVGIGLLNTGELFF.

This clonotype occurred a few times. The chain recombines TRBV9 with TRBJ1-5; 7 nucleotides agree with TRBD1. J gave up 5 bases and V 4 bases, and 9 bases lay outside the gene matches. This CDR3 is built from 15 residues. Germline V gives CDR1 SGDLS, CDR2 YYNGEE. The DNA of the CDR3 is TGTGCCAGCAGCCCTTGGGACAGCGCCGATCAGCCCCAGCATTTT. Translating gives CASSPWDSADQPQHF.

This rearrangement joins TRBV7-2 to TRBJ2-1, with 7 bases identical to TRBD2. The CDR3 covers 18 residues. After removal of 0 bases from V and 2 bases from J, the junction contained 10 bases not matched to a gene. Germline V CDR1 and CDR2: SGHTA, FQGNSA. Here the CDR3 reads CASSLAGGPESPYNEQFF. Written as DNA, the CDR3 is TGTGCCAGCAGCTTAGCGGGAGGGCCCGAGTCGCCCTACAATGAGCAGTTCTTC. Drawing the rest from reference TRBV7-2 and TRBJ2-1, the complete variable domain is GAGVSQSPSNKVTEKGKDVELRCDPISGHTALYWYRQSLGQGLEFLIYFQGNSAPDKSGLPSDRFSAERTGGSVSTLTIQRTQQEDSAVYLCASSLAGGPESPYNEQFFGPGTRLTVL.

As for this clonotype: An end of the junction does not agree with germline; a read error may underlie this. The chain's CDR3 is CASSLEGLTEAFF. The DNA for the CDR3 is TGTGCCAGCAGTTTAGAAGGGTTAACTGAAGCTTTCTTT. This rearrangement joins TRBV7-9 to TRBJ1-1; D gene ambiguous. The CDR3 consists of 13 residues. Germline V gene lookup returns CDR1 SEHNR and CDR2 FQNEAQ (reference sequence).

The chain combines TRBV12-3 or TRBV12-4 with TRBJ2-5; no clear D gene. Trimming stripped 6 bases from V and 5 bases from J, with 10 bases between. There are 12 residues in the CDR3. CDR3 amino acids: CASRMNRETQYF. The CDR3, as DNA: TGTGCCAGCAGAATGAACCGGGAGACCCAGTACTTC.

The chain carries TRBV18 and TRBJ2-1, with TRBD1 matching over 8 bases. The CDR3 runs 17 residues. Germline V gene data show CDR1 as KGHSH and CDR2 as LQKENI. Losses at the gene ends were 0 bases for V and 2 bases for J; bases not matched to a gene: 6. CDR3 amino acids: CASSPPWTGTPYNEQFF. DNA for the CDR3: TGTGCCAGCTCACCACCCTGGACAGGGACCCCCTACAATGAGCAGTTCTTC. The full variable domain, with the rest looked up from reference TRBV18 and TRBJ2-1, is NAGVMQNPRHLVRRRGQEARLRCSPMKGHSHVYWYRQLPEEGLKFMVYLQKENIIDESGMPKERFSAEFPKEGPSILRIQQVVRGDSAAYFCASSPPWTGTPYNEQFFGPGTRLTVL.

The chain combines TRBV10-3 with TRBJ2-7, with a weak D call TRBD1 (6 bases). CDR3 length: 12 amino acids. CDR1 is ENHRY and CDR2 is SYGVKD in the germline V gene. Trimming took off 5 bases at V and 4 bases at J, with 9 bases between the two ends. The CDR3 reads CAISLQGYEQYF. CDR3 in DNA: TGTGCCATCAGTTTACAGGGTTACGAGCAGTACTTC.

This clonotype was seen a few times. The chain carries TRBV7-6 and TRBJ2-3; 10 nucleotides line up with TRBD2. Germline V gene data show CDR1 as SGHVS and CDR2 as FNYEAQ. The CDR3 extends over 15 amino acids. Trimming at V came to 4 bases and at J to 4 bases, leaving 5 bases not matched to a gene. This chain's CDR3 is CASSSSGGGSDTQYF. DNA for the CDR3: TGTGCCAGCAGCTCTAGCGGGGGTGGGTCAGATACGCAGTATTTT.

This clonotype appeared many times. This sequence joins TRBV6-1 and TRBJ2-2; D tentatively fits TRBD1 or TRBD2 (5 bases each). The CDR3 totals 16 residues. V lost 4 bases, J lost 3 bases, and 15 bases lay in between. Germline CDR1 reads MNHNS; CDR2 reads SASEGT. CDR3 sequence reads: CASSGNFGGDTGELFF. In nucleotides, the CDR3 is TGTGCCAGCAGTGGGAACTTTGGGGGAGACACCGGGGAGCTGTTTTTT.

This chain links TRBV4-3 with TRBJ2-1; no clear D gene. Looked up from germline, CDR1 is LGHNA and CDR2 is YSLEER. V was shortened by 0 bases and J by 2 bases, with 8 bases between the two germline ends. The CDR3 runs to 15 residues. CDR3 region: CASSQETGPYNEQFF. In DNA form, the CDR3 reads TGCGCCAGCAGCCAAGAAACGGGTCCCTACAATGAGCAGTTCTTC.

This clonotype turned up a few times. V and J are TRBV6-1 and TRBJ2-7; TRBD2 agrees at 7 bases. CDR3 length equals 13 residues. Per germline, CDR1 MNHNS and CDR2 SASEGT. With 3 bases clipped from V and 6 bases from J, the junction kept 5 bases outside the gene matches. Here the CDR3 reads CASSELWGGEQYF. Written as DNA, the CDR3 is TGTGCCAGCAGTGAGCTATGGGGGGGCGAGCAGTACTTC.

There are a few counts of this clonotype. CDR3 amino acids: CASSPQEFSGEQYF. The CDR3 DNA is TGTGCCAGCAGCCCACAGGAGTTCTCTGGCGAGCAGTACTTC. The chain is built from TRBV7-9 and TRBJ2-7; D possibly corresponds to TRBD1 (5 bases). Germline V gene sequence: CDR1 SEHNR, CDR2 FQNEAQ (reference sequence). V was trimmed by 5 bases and J by 6 bases, leaving 17 bases between them. The CDR3 is 14 residues long.

The chain combines TRBV10-3 with TRBJ2-5; D gene unclear. This CDR3 has 15 amino acids. The ends were cut back, 3 bases at V and 7 bases at J, with 18 bases in the middle. Germline V CDR1 and CDR2: ENHRY, SYGVKD. CDR3 sequence reads: CAISEWVRSVVTQYF. As DNA, the CDR3 is TGTGCCATCAGTGAATGGGTGAGATCCGTCGTGACCCAGTACTTC.

In DNA, the CDR3 is TGCAGTGCTCCCGGGGGGGGCCCTAACTATGGCTACACCTTC. Its protein is CSAPGGGPNYGYTF. The chain links TRBV20-1 to TRBJ1-2, with a possible D match to TRBD1 (6 bases). The CDR3 has 14 amino acids. Germline V gene data show CDR1 as DFQATT and CDR2 as SNEGSKA (reference sequence). Trimming removed 5 bases at V and 0 bases at J, with 13 bases between.

The CDR3 nucleotides are TGTGCCAGCAACGCACCGGGGGCAGATACGCAGTATTTT. It encodes CASNAPGADTQYF. The chain carries TRBV5-6 and TRBJ2-3, with TRBD2 as a possible D gene (6 bases). Germline CDR1 SGHDT, CDR2 YYEEEE. V lost 6 bases, J lost 4 bases, and 12 bases lay in between. This CDR3 is 13 amino acids long.